Shown below are 6 T cell receptor beta chains from a single sample sequenced in a study of cytomegalovirus exposure and HLA in healthy donors. The PCR ran on 60 Vbeta and 13 Jbeta primers. Using immunoSEQ multiplex PCR, the repertoire was profiled, and TCRdb retains in-frame clones only, with some absent. This repertoire shows some 160,000 clones, about three quarters found once; its top ten account for about 1.7%. The sample was PBMCs. The receptors were sampled from a woman younger than 45 in good health and CMV-seronegative.

The chain employs TRBV5-1 and TRBJ1-1; D gene unclear. This CDR3 is 15 amino acids long. Germline CDR1 SGHRS, CDR2 YFSETQ. Trimming took off 2 bases at V and 0 bases at J, with 11 bases between the two ends. Here the CDR3 reads CASSFSITLNTEAFF. The CDR3, as DNA: TGCGCCAGCAGCTTCTCGATTACTCTGAACACTGAAGCTTTCTTT.

The chain joins TRBV4-1 to TRBJ2-7; 14 bases fit TRBD2. CDR3 length: 16 residues. The V segment lost 4 bases and the J segment 4 bases; nucleotides outside the gene matches: 6. Germline assignment: CDR1 MGHRA and CDR2 YSYEKL. The DNA of the CDR3 is TGCGCCAGCAGCCTTCTGACTAGCGGGGGGGCTTACGAGCAGTACTTC. Its translation: CASSLLTSGGAYEQYF.

The rearrangement uses TRBV27 and TRBJ1-5, with 7 bases matching TRBD1. CDR3 size: 15 residues. The junction had 6 bases not matched to a gene; V was cut back by 6 bases and J by 1 base. The germline V gene encodes CDR1 MNHEY and CDR2 SMNVEV (reference sequence). CDR3 sequence (DNA): TGTGCCAGCAGGCCCGCGACAGGGAGCAATCAGCCCCAGCATTTT. Protein product: CASRPATGSNQPQHF.

The chain employs TRBV7-2 and TRBJ1-2, with D possibly TRBD1 on 6 matching bases. Trimming left V 6 bases short and J 2 bases short, with 13 bases between. Germline CDR1 and CDR2: SGHTA and FQGNSA. CDR3 length equals 14 residues. The CDR3 sequence: CASRGATENYGYTF. In nucleotides, the CDR3 is TGTGCCAGCAGGGGGGCGACAGAGAACTATGGCTACACCTTC.

The rearrangement joins TRBV5-1 to TRBJ2-1; TRBD1 aligns across 8 bases. The germline V gene has CDR1 SGHRS and CDR2 YFSETQ. This CDR3 contains 13 residues. Trimming removed 5 bases from V and 7 bases from J; junction bases left unmatched: 5. CDR3 sequence reads: CASSRQGQNEQFF. The DNA of the CDR3 is TGCGCCAGCAGTAGACAGGGGCAGAATGAGCAGTTCTTC.

The rearrangement links TRBV5-5 to TRBJ2-3, with TRBD2 identical over 9 bases. CDR3 length: 17 residues. Germline values: CDR1 SGHKS, CDR2 YYEKEE (reference sequence). J lost 0 bases, V lost 0 bases, and 5 bases had no gene match. The CDR3 DNA follows: TGTGCCAGCAGCTTGGCCTGGGGGACTAGCAGCACAGATACGCAGTATTTT. Translating gives CASSLAWGTSSTDTQYF.